The 27 T cell receptor beta chains below were found in one sample sequenced in a study of PD-L1 blockade in urothelial cancer. This table comes from immunoSEQ multiplex PCR, and its TCRdb copy is limited to in-frame clones, with some not included. This sample yields some 30,000 clones, of which around nine tenths are seen a single time; about 1.7% belongs to the top ten. Specimen: PBMCs, collected around atezolizumab (anti-PD-L1) treatment. These receptors originate from a man aged 45-65 years with urothelial cancer.

The rearrangement uses TRBV5-1 and TRBJ2-3; tentative D call: TRBD2 (5 bases). Germline lookup yields CDR1 SGHRS and CDR2 YFSETQ. The CDR3 runs 14 residues. V was trimmed by 4 bases and J by 3 bases, leaving 12 bases between them. In nucleotides, the CDR3 is TGCGCCAGCAGCCGGGCGGGCCGTACAGATACGCAGTATTTT. Protein sequence: CASSRAGRTDTQYF.

The chain uses TRBV30 and TRBJ1-1; no firm D call. The CDR3 loop spans 10 amino acids. Looked up from germline, CDR1 is GTSNPN and CDR2 is SVGIG (reference sequence). CDR3 protein: CVILNTEAFF. Written as DNA, the CDR3 is TGTGTAATCTTGAACACTGAAGCTTTCTTT.

There are a few counts of this clone. The chain carries TRBV5-6 and TRBJ2-7; 7 bases line up with TRBD1. The CDR3 length is 14 residues. Trimming cost V 4 bases and J 2 bases; bases outside gene matches: 6. Germline assignment: CDR1 SGHDT and CDR2 YYEEEE. CDR3 sequence (DNA): TGTGCCAGCAGCCAATACAGGGGAGCCTACGAGCAGTACTTC. Protein sequence: CASSQYRGAYEQYF.

The chain recombines TRBV7-2 with TRBJ2-1; 8 positions agree with TRBD1. This CDR3 has 16 amino acids. J gave up 0 bases and V 2 bases, and 3 bases lay outside the gene matches. The germline V gene encodes CDR1 SGHTA and CDR2 FQGNSA. The CDR3 bases are TGTGCCAGCAGCTTAAGGACAGGGAGCTCCTACAATGAGCAGTTCTTC. This encodes CASSLRTGSSYNEQFF.

In its sample, this clone was seen a few times. The genes are TRBV7-8 and TRBJ2-5; D possibly corresponds to TRBD2 (6 bases). The CDR3 has 13 residues. Trimming took 8 bases from V and 4 from J, leaving 14 bases between them. CDR1 is SGHVS and CDR2 is FQNEAQ in the germline V gene. The CDR3 loop is CASSRGIGETQYF. In nucleotides, the CDR3 is TGTGCCAGCTCGCGCGGGATAGGAGAGACCCAGTACTTC.

The rearrangement joins TRBV5-1 to TRBJ2-7, with TRBD1 as a possible D gene (5 bases). The CDR3 consists of 14 residues. Germline CDR1 SGHRS, CDR2 YFSETQ. The V end lost 4 bases, the J end lost 4 bases, and 15 bases lay between the germline ends. For the CDR3, the DNA is TGCGCCAGCAGCAGGCAGGGTTCAGGGTACGAGCAGTACTTC. It translates to CASSRQGSGYEQYF.

In this sample, this clone turned up once. This chain joins TRBV27 and TRBJ2-5; 11 positions match TRBD2. With V trimmed by 2 bases and J by 11 bases, 7 bases remained unmatched. This CDR3 region has 14 residues. Germline loops: CDR1 MNHEY, CDR2 SMNVEV (reference sequence). DNA for the CDR3: TGTGCCAGCAGTTTAGCACTAGCGGGGGTTGAGCAGTACTTC. This gives the protein CASSLALAGVEQYF.

The chain uses TRBV11-2 and TRBJ2-7; weak D call: TRBD1 (5 bases). The germline CDR1 and CDR2 sequences are SGHAT and FQNNGV. The CDR3 loop spans 14 amino acids. V lost 1 base to trimming and J lost 3 bases, with 10 bases between them. CDR3 sequence: CASSLGGAGYEQYF. The CDR3 nucleotides are TGTGCCAGCAGCTTAGGTGGGGCTGGCTACGAGCAGTACTTC.

The chain couples TRBV10-3 to TRBJ1-2; 8 positions agree with TRBD1. The CDR3 is 13 residues long. CDR1 ENHRY and CDR2 SYGVKD come from the germline V gene. V shed 7 bases and J 6 bases; nucleotides not matched to a gene: 7. Here the CDR3 DNA reads TGTGCCATCACCCTGGACAGGGATCATGGCTACACCTTC. Translated: CAITLDRDHGYTF.

The V call is TRBV7-9, the J call TRBJ2-7; 10 bases line up with TRBD1. The CDR3 spans 14 residues. Per the germline V gene, CDR1 is SEHNR and CDR2 is FQNEAQ (reference sequence). V gave up 5 bases and J gave up 3 bases; unmatched junction bases: 4. DNA of the CDR3: TGTGCCAGCAGCGTTCGGGACAGGGGCTACGAGCAGTACTTC. Translation: CASSVRDRGYEQYF.

The rearrangement joins TRBV6-6 to TRBJ2-5; TRBD1 is a possible D gene (6 bases). This CDR3 has 13 residues. Trimming removed 8 bases from V and 2 bases from J, with 12 bases in between. Germline CDR1 and CDR2: MNHNY and SVGAGI (reference sequence). The CDR3 sequence: CASLGTLQETQYF. For the CDR3, the DNA is TGTGCCAGCCTTGGGACATTACAAGAGACCCAGTACTTC.

V and J are TRBV10-1 and TRBJ2-6; 13 positions agree with TRBD2. There are 16 residues in the CDR3. V lost 9 bases, J lost 1 base, and 3 bases stayed unmatched. Germline V gene lookup returns CDR1 WNHNN and CDR2 SYGVQD (reference sequence). The chain's CDR3 is CARLAGGPSGANVLTF. CDR3 DNA: TGCGCCAGACTAGCGGGGGGGCCTTCTGGGGCCAACGTCCTGACTTTC.

This chain uses TRBV7-6 with TRBJ2-7; 10 bases line up with TRBD2. V lost 3 bases to trimming and J lost 7 bases; unmatched junction nucleotides: 12. This CDR3 has 16 amino acids. Germline values: CDR1 SGHVS, CDR2 FNYEAQ. The CDR3 nucleotides read TGTGCCAGCAGCTTGGGACTTACTAGCGGGGCGAGGGAGCAGTACTTC. Protein product: CASSLGLTSGAREQYF. Together with reference TRBV7-6 and TRBJ2-7, the CDR3 gives the full variable domain: GAGVSQSPRYKVTKRGQDVALRCDPISGHVSLYWYRQALGQGPEFLTYFNYEAQQDKSGLPNDRFSAERPEGSISTLTIQRTEQRDSAMYRCASSLGLTSGAREQYFGPGTRLTVT.

This chain links TRBV5-1 with TRBJ1-5; TRBD1 agrees at 11 bases. J lost 7 bases, V lost 0 bases, and 6 bases had no gene match. CDR1 SGHRS and CDR2 YFSETQ come from the germline V gene. This CDR3 is built from 16 residues. The CDR3 DNA follows: TGCGCCAGCAGCTTGGGCGGACAGGGGGCGGGCCAGCCCCAGCATTTT. Translation gives CASSLGGQGAGQPQHF.

This clone showed up just once. This chain connects TRBV11-2 to TRBJ2-1; TRBD2 matches at 12 bases. There are 16 residues in the CDR3. The ends lost 0 bases at V and 7 bases at J; junction bases unmatched: 4. The V gene's germline CDR1 is SGHAT and CDR2 FQNNGV. The CDR3 here is CASSLDLAGGQNEQFF. DNA of the CDR3: TGTGCCAGCAGCTTAGACCTAGCGGGGGGGCAAAATGAGCAGTTCTTC. Complete variable domain (other parts from reference TRBV11-2 and TRBJ2-1): EAGVAQSPRYKIIEKRQSVAFWCNPISGHATLYWYQQILGQGPKLLIQFQNNGVVDDSQLPKDRFSAERLKGVDSTLKIQPAKLEDSAVYLCASSLDLAGGQNEQFFGPGTRLTVL.

J is TRBJ1-5 and V is TRBV28; 8 bases line up with TRBD1. The CDR3 covers 16 residues. CDR1 is MDHEN and CDR2 is SYDVKM in the germline V gene. V shed 5 bases and J 6 bases; nucleotides not matched to a gene: 12. The CDR3, as DNA: TGTGCCAGCAGTCACCTACAGGGGGAGATATTTCAGCCCCAGCATTTT. This gives the protein CASSHLQGEIFQPQHF.

The V call is TRBV10-2, the J call TRBJ1-6, with 7 bases matching TRBD1. Losses at the gene ends were 10 bases for V and 7 bases for J; bases not matched to a gene: 7. The CDR3 has 13 residues. Germline-derived CDR1 and CDR2 are WSHSY and SAAADI. DNA of the CDR3: TGCGCCACCCGACAGGGTGACAATTCACCCCTCCACTTT. It translates to CATRQGDNSPLHF.

This chain connects TRBV29-1 to TRBJ2-5, with 8 nucleotides matching TRBD1. The CDR3 is 15 amino acids. Germline V lookup: CDR1 SQVTM, CDR2 ANQGSEA. With 6 bases clipped from V and 5 bases from J, the junction kept 14 bases outside the gene matches. CDR3 loop: CSVETGAQTSETQYF. DNA for the CDR3: TGCAGCGTAGAGACAGGGGCCCAGACTTCGGAGACCCAGTACTTC.

The table lists this clone with a count of one. The chain has TRBV2 and TRBJ2-7; 9 bases are shared with TRBD2. The CDR3 has 16 residues. V trimming: 1 base; J trimming: 2 bases; junction bases outside the gene matches: 6. CDR1 is SNHLY, CDR2 FYNNEI, per germline. The CDR3 nucleotides read TGTGCCAGCAGTGAAGACAGGAGCGGGGGGCCCTACGAGCAGTACTTC. Translated, it gives CASSEDRSGGPYEQYF.

The V call is TRBV10-1, the J call TRBJ2-2; 8 bases map to TRBD1. This CDR3 spans 14 amino acids. CDR1 and CDR2 (germline): WNHNN, SYGVQD (reference sequence). The V and J ends lost 6 bases and 8 bases, in that order; junction bases with no gene match: 8. CDR3 nucleotides: TGCGCCAGCAGCCGATCAGGGGGCGGGGGGGAGCTGTTTTTT. Translated: CASSRSGGGGELFF.

This chain uses TRBV28 with TRBJ2-4, with TRBD2 as a possible D gene (5 bases). The CDR3 loop spans 13 amino acids. Trimming took off 4 bases at V and 9 bases at J, with 13 bases between the two ends. CDR1 and CDR2 (germline): MDHEN, SYDVKM. The chain's CDR3 is CASSSEDSGIQYF. The DNA for the CDR3 is TGTGCCAGCAGTTCTGAGGACTCGGGCATTCAGTACTTC. Drawing the rest from reference TRBV28 and TRBJ2-4, the complete variable domain is DVKVTQSSRYLVKRTGEKVFLECVQDMDHENMFWYRQDPGLGLRLIYFSYDVKMKEKGDIPEGYSVSREKKERFSLILESASTNQTSMYLCASSSEDSGIQYFGAGTRLSVL.

The chain is built from TRBV5-1 and TRBJ1-4; D gene ambiguous. V lost 4 bases and J lost 0, with 16 bases in between. The CDR3 spans 17 residues. Germline values: CDR1 SGHRS, CDR2 YFSETQ. The DNA for the CDR3 is TGCGCCAGCAGCCGAACACAACTAAGCGCAACTAATGAAAAACTGTTTTTT. Amino acid sequence: CASSRTQLSATNEKLFF.

The genes are TRBV6-5 and TRBJ1-5; 9 bases match TRBD1. Germline trimming cut 4 bases from V and 6 bases from J; bases unmatched to any gene: 10. Germline CDR1 MNHEY, CDR2 SVGAGI. This CDR3 has 16 residues. The CDR3 here is CASSSRGGQGSQPQHF. Written as DNA, the CDR3 is TGTGCCAGCAGTTCCCGGGGAGGACAGGGGAGTCAGCCCCAGCATTTT.

The V and J genes are TRBV30 and TRBJ2-7; 9 bases fit TRBD2. Trimming took 3 bases from V and 7 from J; bases not matched to a gene: 7. The CDR3 covers 13 residues. CDR1 GTSNPN and CDR2 SVGIG come from the germline V gene (reference sequence). The CDR3 nucleotides are TGTGCCTGGAGCCCTGCGGGGGGGATGGAGCAGTACTTC. Translating it yields CAWSPAGGMEQYF. The whole variable domain, filled in from reference TRBV30 and TRBJ2-7, reads SQTIHQWPATLVQPVGSPLSLECTVEGTSNPNLYWYRQAAGRGLQLLFYSVGIGQISSEVPQNLSASRPQDRQFILSSKKLLLSDSGFYLCAWSPAGGMEQYFGPGTRLTVT.

The rearrangement links TRBV18 to TRBJ1-5; TRBD1 matches at 8 bases. The ends lost 4 bases at V and 4 bases at J; junction bases unmatched: 6. In germline, CDR1 is KGHSH, CDR2 LQKENI. The CDR3 covers 15 residues. CDR3 residues: CASSLAGGINQPQHF. Written as DNA, the CDR3 is TGTGCCAGCTCACTGGCAGGGGGCATTAATCAGCCCCAGCATTTT. Variable domain in full (rest from reference TRBV18 and TRBJ1-5): NAGVMQNPRHLVRRRGQEARLRCSPMKGHSHVYWYRQLPEEGLKFMVYLQKENIIDESGMPKERFSAEFPKEGPSILRIQQVVRGDSAAYFCASSLAGGINQPQHFGDGTRLSIL.

The rearrangement uses TRBV5-6 and TRBJ2-4; D gene ambiguous. The V gene's germline CDR1 is SGHDT and CDR2 YYEEEE. CDR3 size: 17 residues. Trimming left V 4 bases short and J 0 bases short, with 17 bases between. The CDR3 is CASSRPNDWVAKNIQYF. DNA of the CDR3: TGTGCCAGCAGCCGACCGAATGACTGGGTAGCCAAAAACATTCAGTACTTC.

DNA of the CDR3: TGTGCCAGCAACAGCAGGGGGCAGAGCACTGAAGCTTTCTTT. Encoded protein: CASNSRGQSTEAFF. J is TRBJ1-1 and V is TRBV7-9, with 8 positions matching TRBD1. Per germline, CDR1 SEHNR and CDR2 FQNEAQ (reference sequence). This CDR3 comprises 14 residues. With V trimmed by 7 bases and J by 4 bases, 8 bases remained unmatched.